These 19 T cell receptor beta chains were all obtained from the same sample, sequenced in a study of regulatory T cells in long-lasting Graves disease. The time point was: newly diagnosed GD, antithyroid drugs for less than 3 months. PBMC-extracted RNA yielded the TCR library. Researchers made TCR beta libraries by using iRepertoire HTBI primers and running Arm-PCR on CDR3 regions. TCRdb processed the multiplex PCR reads anew with MiXCR; each CDR3 protein has one entry. The sample records hundreds of thousands of distinct CDR3 sequences, about 16% being singletons. This same sample was also part of a study on T cells in Graves' hyperthyroidism and ophthalmopathy.

Sample: peripheral blood mononuclear cells (PBMCs), taken at new diagnosis, from a patient treated with antithyroid drugs. These receptors came from a man between 18 and 29 years old with Graves disease.

The V call is TRBV29-1, the J call TRBJ2-5, with D tentatively TRBD1 (6 bases). Per germline, CDR1 SQVTM and CDR2 ANQGSEA. There are 12 residues in the CDR3. The V end was cut by 5 bases, the J end by 5 bases, with 12 bases between. The CDR3 region has the DNA TGCAGCGTTTTAAAGGGGGACGAGACCCAGTACTTC. This codes for CSVLKGDETQYF.

The chain has TRBV5-1 and TRBJ2-1; 9 bases map to TRBD2. Germline lookup yields CDR1 SGHRS and CDR2 YFSETQ. J gave up 3 bases and V 0 bases, and 4 bases lay outside the gene matches. The CDR3 covers 16 residues. The CDR3 loop reads CASSLAVAGDYNEQFF. Here the CDR3 DNA reads TGCGCCAGCAGCTTGGCGGTAGCGGGGGACTACAATGAGCAGTTCTTC. Complete variable domain (other parts from reference TRBV5-1 and TRBJ2-1): KAGVTQTPRYLIKTRGQQVTLSCSPISGHRSVSWYQQTPGQGLQFLFEYFSETQRNKGNFPGRFSGRQFSNSRSEMNVSTLELGDSALYLCASSLAVAGDYNEQFFGPGTRLTVL.

This clonotype was observed at least ten times. V and J are TRBV5-1 and TRBJ2-7; 9 bases fit TRBD2. The CDR3 runs 15 residues. With 1 base clipped from V and 5 bases from J, the junction kept 7 bases outside the gene matches. The germline CDR1 and CDR2 sequences are SGHRS and YFSETQ. CDR3 bases: TGCGCCAGCAGCTTGATTAGCGGGAGAAACAACGAGCAGTACTTC. It encodes CASSLISGRNNEQYF.

In this sample, this clonotype turned up once. The chain combines TRBV19 with TRBJ2-2; 8 bases are a match to TRBD2. Germline loops: CDR1 LNHDA, CDR2 SQIVND (reference sequence). The ends lost 10 bases at V and 5 bases at J; junction bases unmatched: 18. The CDR3 totals 17 residues. The CDR3 here is CATPSPPASGPTGELFF. In DNA, the CDR3 is TGTGCCACCCCCTCACCCCCGGCTAGCGGGCCTACCGGGGAGCTGTTTTTT.

The table lists this clonotype with many counts. J is TRBJ2-3 and V is TRBV30; 12 nucleotides match TRBD2. Germline V lookup: CDR1 GTSNPN, CDR2 SVGIG (reference sequence). Trimming at V came to 2 bases and at J to 6 bases, leaving 9 bases not matched to a gene. The CDR3 covers 16 residues. The CDR3 here is CAWSTTSGSTVDTQYF. In nucleotides, the CDR3 is TGTGCCTGGAGTACGACTAGCGGGAGCACAGTGGATACGCAGTATTTT.

At least ten counts were recorded for this clonotype. The chain employs TRBV12-3 or TRBV12-4 and TRBJ1-5; unclear D gene. V lost 6 bases and J 6 bases, leaving 12 bases between the germline ends. The CDR3 contains 13 residues. The CDR3 nucleotides read TGTGCCAGCAGCCCAGGACTGATTCAGCCCCAGCATTTT. Residues: CASSPGLIQPQHF.

This clonotype was seen at least ten times. J is TRBJ2-1 and V is TRBV5-1; D gene unclear. CDR3 length: 13 residues. Germline lookup yields CDR1 SGHRS and CDR2 YFSETQ. Trimming left V 5 bases short and J 12 bases short, with 18 bases between. Written as DNA, the CDR3 is TGCGCCAGCAGTTCAAGACCCCTCGACGGGCAGTTCTTC. Its translation is CASSSRPLDGQFF.

This clonotype was observed at least ten times. The genes are TRBV6-1 and TRBJ1-5, with D maybe TRBD1 (5 bases). Trimming took off 5 bases at V and 2 bases at J, with 10 bases between the two ends. The CDR3 covers 14 residues. The germline CDR1 and CDR2 sequences are MNHNS and SASEGT. The CDR3, as DNA: TGTGCCAGCAGTCACCGGGACGGCAATCAGCCCCAGCATTTT. Its protein product is CASSHRDGNQPQHF.

At least ten counts were recorded for this clonotype. J is TRBJ1-5 and V is TRBV6-1, with TRBD1 matching 7 bases. V was pared by 5 bases and J by 9 bases, with 13 bases of the junction left unmatched. The length of the CDR3 is 15 residues. The germline CDR1 and CDR2 sequences are MNHNS and SASEGT. CDR3 coding DNA: TGTGCCAGCAGTCCACGTCGACAGGGTGTTCTGCCCCAGCATTTT. Translated: CASSPRRQGVLPQHF.

This clonotype has more than one count but fewer than ten. V gene TRBV10-3 combines with J gene TRBJ1-2, with D possibly being TRBD1 (6 bases). This CDR3 is built from 13 residues. V gave up 3 bases and J gave up 10 bases, with 15 bases separating them. In germline, CDR1 is ENHRY, CDR2 SYGVKD. CDR3 region: CAISEGQTLNYTF. The CDR3 region has the DNA TGTGCCATCAGTGAAGGACAGACTCTGAACTACACCTTC.

This clonotype was seen repeatedly, ten times or more. This chain links TRBV20-1 with TRBJ2-1; unclear D gene. CDR1 and CDR2 from the germline V gene are DFQATT and SNEGSKA (reference sequence). The CDR3 loop spans 15 amino acids. V lost 6 bases to trimming and J lost 8 bases, with 23 bases between them. The CDR3 reads CSARRVGPGADEQFF. The CDR3 bases are TGCAGTGCCCGACGGGTTGGACCCGGCGCAGATGAGCAGTTCTTC.

The chain has TRBV20-1 and TRBJ2-7; D not resolved. The CDR3 runs 11 residues. Trimming pared 5 bases from V and 4 bases from J, leaving 9 bases between. The germline V gene has CDR1 DFQATT and CDR2 SNEGSKA (reference sequence). Written as DNA, the CDR3 is TGCAGTGCTGGGTTACGGTACGAGCAGTACTTC. This codes for CSAGLRYEQYF.

This clonotype occurred a few times. Just one base apart from a much larger clone, this may be a read error. The J gene is TRBJ2-1, the V gene TRBV27; D not resolved. V was pared by 1 base and J by 2 bases, with 15 bases between. From germline, CDR1 is MNHEY and CDR2 SMNVEV (reference sequence). CDR3 length: 17 amino acids. Here the CDR3 DNA reads TGTGCCAGCAGTTTATGGAATAAAGGGCTCACCTACAATGAGCAGTTCTTC. Translated, it gives CASSLWNKGLTYNEQFF.

This clonotype has a handful of counts. The rearrangement uses TRBV5-4 and TRBJ2-5; a weak D match, TRBD1 (5 bases). Germline lookup yields CDR1 SGHNT and CDR2 YYREEE (reference sequence). The CDR3 spans 15 residues. Trimming took off 1 base at V and 2 bases at J, with 12 bases between the two ends. As DNA, the CDR3 is TGTGCCAGCAGCTTGATGGGGCGCCGGCAAGAGACCCAGTACTTC. Encoded protein: CASSLMGRRQETQYF.

This chain connects TRBV4-1 to TRBJ2-1; TRBD1 might be the D (5 bases). The CDR3 sequence is 14 residues long. Trimming removed 1 base from V and 5 bases from J, with 9 bases in between. Germline CDR1 reads MGHRA; CDR2 reads YSYEKL. The CDR3 coding sequence is TGCGCCAGCAGCCAAGCCCCAGGGAACAATGAGCAGTTCTTC. Translating gives CASSQAPGNNEQFF.

This clonotype was counted between two and nine times. V and J are TRBV20-1 and TRBJ1-2; tentative D call: TRBD1 (5 bases). Trimming removed 3 bases at V and 5 bases at J, with 16 bases between. Germline V gene data show CDR1 as DFQATT and CDR2 as SNEGSKA (reference sequence). The CDR3 loop spans 14 amino acids. Here the CDR3 DNA reads TGCAGTGCTAGCACGGGACTCCGCGGGTATGGCTACACCTTC. This translates into CSASTGLRGYGYTF.

This clonotype has a handful of counts. The rearrangement joins TRBV20-1 to TRBJ1-5; TRBD1 is a possible D gene (5 bases). Germline CDR1 and CDR2: DFQATT and SNEGSKA (reference sequence). The CDR3 is 15 residues long. V gave up 0 bases and J gave up 6 bases, with 15 bases separating them. CDR3 coding DNA: TGCAGTGCTAGAGATTCGGGGGGTTGGGGTCAGCCCCAGCATTTT. It is translated as CSARDSGGWGQPQHF.

This clonotype was detected a few times. V and J are TRBV6-5 and TRBJ2-2; D might be TRBD2 (5 bases). Trimming left V 4 bases short and J 4 bases short, with 16 bases between. The CDR3 spans 16 residues. The germline gives CDR1 MNHEY, CDR2 SVGAGI. This CDR3 is CASSSTVSGGTGELFF. The CDR3 DNA reads as TGTGCCAGCAGTTCCACTGTAAGCGGCGGCACCGGGGAGCTGTTTTTT.

This clonotype was detected many times. Germline and junction disagree at one end, which may indicate a read error. The chain recombines TRBV12-3 or TRBV12-4 with TRBJ1-2; no reliable D call. CDR3 size: 13 residues. The CDR3, as DNA: TGTGCCAGCAGTGCGGGAGGACGGTATGCCTACACCTTC. Protein: CASSAGGRYAYTF.